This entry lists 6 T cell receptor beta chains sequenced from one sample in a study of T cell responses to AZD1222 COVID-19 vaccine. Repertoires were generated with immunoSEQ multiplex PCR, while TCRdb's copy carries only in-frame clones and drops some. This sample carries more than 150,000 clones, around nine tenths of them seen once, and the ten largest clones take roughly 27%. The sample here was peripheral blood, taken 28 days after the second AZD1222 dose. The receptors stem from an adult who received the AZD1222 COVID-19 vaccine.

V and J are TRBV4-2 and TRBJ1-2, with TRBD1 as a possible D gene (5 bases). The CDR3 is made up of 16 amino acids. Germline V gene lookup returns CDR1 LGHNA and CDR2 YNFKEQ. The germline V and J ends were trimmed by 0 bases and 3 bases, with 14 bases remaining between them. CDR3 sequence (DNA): TGTGCCAGCAGCCAAGAAAGACAGAGGGTGGACTATGGCTACACCTTC. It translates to CASSQERQRVDYGYTF.

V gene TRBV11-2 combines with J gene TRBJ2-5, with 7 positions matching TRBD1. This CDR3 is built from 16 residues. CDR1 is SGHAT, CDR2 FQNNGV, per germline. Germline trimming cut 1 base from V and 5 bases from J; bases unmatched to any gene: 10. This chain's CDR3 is CASSLAWAGGSETQYF. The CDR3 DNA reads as TGTGCCAGCAGCTTAGCGTGGGCAGGGGGATCGGAGACCCAGTACTTC.

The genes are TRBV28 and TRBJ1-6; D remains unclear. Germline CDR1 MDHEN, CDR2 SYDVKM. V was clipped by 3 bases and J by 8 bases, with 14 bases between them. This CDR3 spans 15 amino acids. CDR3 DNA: TGTGCCAGCAGTTTCATCCGGGTTCGGGATTCACCCCTCCACTTT. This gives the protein CASSFIRVRDSPLHF.

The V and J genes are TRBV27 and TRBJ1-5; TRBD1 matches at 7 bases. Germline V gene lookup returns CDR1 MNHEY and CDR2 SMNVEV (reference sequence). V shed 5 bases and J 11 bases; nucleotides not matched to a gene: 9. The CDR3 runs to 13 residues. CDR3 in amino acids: CASSVIRGWAQHF. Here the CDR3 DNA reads TGTGCCAGCAGTGTCATCAGGGGGTGGGCCCAGCATTTT.

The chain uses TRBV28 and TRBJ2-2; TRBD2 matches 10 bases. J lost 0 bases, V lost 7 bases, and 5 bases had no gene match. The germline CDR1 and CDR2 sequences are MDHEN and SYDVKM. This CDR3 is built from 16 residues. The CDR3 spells CASIGLAEANTGELFF. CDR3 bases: TGTGCCAGCATCGGACTAGCGGAGGCGAACACCGGGGAGCTGTTTTTT.

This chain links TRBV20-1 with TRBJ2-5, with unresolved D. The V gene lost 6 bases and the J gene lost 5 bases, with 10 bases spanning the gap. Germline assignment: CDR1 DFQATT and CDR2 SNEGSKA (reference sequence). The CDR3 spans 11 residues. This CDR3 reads CSATPEETQYF. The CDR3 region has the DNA TGCAGTGCCACACCTGAGGAGACCCAGTACTTC.